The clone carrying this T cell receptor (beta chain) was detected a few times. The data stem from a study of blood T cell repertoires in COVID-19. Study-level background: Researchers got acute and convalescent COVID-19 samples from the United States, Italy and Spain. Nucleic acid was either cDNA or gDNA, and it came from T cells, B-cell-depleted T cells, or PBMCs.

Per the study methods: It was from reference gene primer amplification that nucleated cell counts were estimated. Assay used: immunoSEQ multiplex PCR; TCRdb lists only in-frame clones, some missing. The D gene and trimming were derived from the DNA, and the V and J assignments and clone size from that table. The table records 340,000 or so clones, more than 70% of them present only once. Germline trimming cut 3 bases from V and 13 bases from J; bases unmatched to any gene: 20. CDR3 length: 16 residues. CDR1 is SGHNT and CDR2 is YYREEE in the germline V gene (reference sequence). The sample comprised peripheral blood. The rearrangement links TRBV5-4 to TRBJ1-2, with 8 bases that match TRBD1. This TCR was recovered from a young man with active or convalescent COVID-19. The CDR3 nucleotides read TGTGCCAGCAGCTCGGGGCTGCCGGACAGGGTTAACCGACCCACCTTC. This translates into CASSSGLPDRVNRPTF.